These 10 T cell receptor beta chains were all obtained from the same sample, sequenced in a study of cytomegalovirus exposure and HLA in healthy donors. Amplification used 60 Vbeta primers and 13 Jbeta primers. The data were produced by immunoSEQ multiplex PCR, yet TCRdb's version contains in-frame clones alone and is incomplete. This sample carries over 150,000 clones, more than 60% of them seen once, and the ten largest clones take 2.5% to 3.5%. Sequenced material: PBMCs. The receptors here all came from a woman aged 50 to 60 in good health and CMV-seropositive.

The chain has TRBV4-3 and TRBJ1-4, with TRBD1 matching over 8 bases. Unmatched junction bases numbered 6, after V lost 0 bases and J lost 0 bases. Germline lookup yields CDR1 LGHNA and CDR2 YSLEER. The CDR3 contains 18 residues. CDR3 loop: CASSQDWTGWATNEKLFF. In nucleotides, the CDR3 is TGCGCCAGCAGCCAAGATTGGACAGGGTGGGCAACTAATGAAAAACTGTTTTTT.

The chain links TRBV7-2 to TRBJ1-2; perhaps TRBD1 as D (6 bases). V dropped 1 base and J dropped 4 bases, with 13 bases sitting between them. Germline-derived CDR1 and CDR2 are SGHTA and FQGNSA. There are 15 residues in the CDR3. The CDR3 sequence is CASSLVSGQTYGYTF. The CDR3 DNA sequence: TGTGCCAGCAGCTTAGTAAGCGGACAGACCTATGGCTACACCTTC.

About this clone: The identical CDR3 is also encoded by other nucleotide sequences in the sample. The chain has TRBV5-1 and TRBJ2-1, with D tentatively TRBD2 (5 bases). V was clipped by 4 bases and J by 7 bases, with 9 bases between them. Germline values: CDR1 SGHRS, CDR2 YFSETQ. This CDR3 contains 12 residues. The CDR3, as DNA: TGCGCCAGCAGCCGGACTGGTAATGAGCAGTTCTTC. Protein product: CASSRTGNEQFF. Supplemented by reference TRBV5-1 and TRBJ2-1, the full variable domain reads KAGVTQTPRYLIKTRGQQVTLSCSPISGHRSVSWYQQTPGQGLQFLFEYFSETQRNKGNFPGRFSGRQFSNSRSEMNVSTLELGDSALYLCASSRTGNEQFFGPGTRLTVL.

The V gene is TRBV9, the J gene TRBJ1-1; perhaps TRBD1 as D (5 bases). CDR1 is SGDLS and CDR2 is YYNGEE in the germline V gene. V shed 4 bases and J shed 6 bases, with 22 bases lying between them. The CDR3 has 16 amino acids. The CDR3 spells CASSSHSSGVRAEAFF. In nucleotides, the CDR3 is TGTGCCAGCAGCTCACACTCCAGCGGGGTCAGGGCTGAAGCTTTCTTT.

This chain connects TRBV28 to TRBJ2-2; weak D call: TRBD2 (5 bases). This CDR3 has 14 amino acids. V was cut by 4 bases and J by 6 bases, with 12 bases left in between. The V gene's germline CDR1 is MDHEN and CDR2 SYDVKM. The CDR3 region has the DNA TGTGCCAGCAGTTACCCGAGGGAACCCGGGGAGCTGTTTTTT. Protein sequence: CASSYPREPGELFF. The entire variable domain, with the rest obtained from reference TRBV28 and TRBJ2-2, is as follows: DVKVTQSSRYLVKRTGEKVFLECVQDMDHENMFWYRQDPGLGLRLIYFSYDVKMKEKGDIPEGYSVSREKKERFSLILESASTNQTSMYLCASSYPREPGELFFGEGSRLTVL.

The chain recombines TRBV9 with TRBJ1-6, with TRBD1 identical over 7 bases. The germline gives CDR1 SGDLS, CDR2 YYNGEE. This CDR3 comprises 12 residues. Trimming cost V 10 bases and J 9 bases; bases outside gene matches: 7. CDR3 residues: CASQGVGSPLHF. DNA for the CDR3: TGTGCCTCCCAGGGGGTAGGTTCACCCCTCCACTTT.

This chain joins TRBV27 and TRBJ2-7, with D possibly being TRBD2 (5 bases). Germline CDR1 reads MNHEY; CDR2 reads SMNVEV (reference sequence). The CDR3 runs to 16 residues. V lost 8 bases, J lost 5 bases, and 25 bases lay in between. DNA of the CDR3: TGTGCCAGCGGTACACTTATGGGCCCACCCGGGGACGAGCAGTACTTC. Its protein product is CASGTLMGPPGDEQYF.

The genes are TRBV5-1 and TRBJ2-5; possibly TRBD2 for D (5 bases). Per the germline V gene, CDR1 is SGHRS and CDR2 is YFSETQ. CDR3 size: 15 residues. Trimming pared 4 bases from V and 0 bases from J, leaving 13 bases between. CDR3 residues: CASSPRLRDQETQYF. In nucleotides, the CDR3 is TGCGCCAGCAGCCCGAGATTGAGGGACCAAGAGACCCAGTACTTC.

This clone was counted only a few times. This chain uses TRBV9 with TRBJ2-5; TRBD2 agrees at 8 bases. TRBJ2-7 explains the end of the DNA better; the J call may be wrong. Germline values: CDR1 SGDLS, CDR2 YYNGEE. This CDR3 spans 14 amino acids. In nucleotides, the CDR3 is TGTGCCAGCAGCCTATCCGGGACTAGCTACGAGCAGTACTTC. This translates into CASSLSGTSYEQYF.

In regard to this clone: The germline gene is not matched at one end of the junction; a read error may be the cause. The chain employs TRBV7-7 and TRBJ2-1; D remains ambiguous. Germline V gene data show CDR1 as SSHAT and CDR2 as FNYEAQ (reference sequence). The CDR3 length is 15 residues. CDR3 region: CASSFGTGSYNEQFF. The CDR3 DNA follows: TGTGCTAGCAGCTTCGGAACGGGTTCCTACAATGAGCAGTTCTTC.